Below are 12 T cell receptor beta chains sequenced from a single sample in a study of blood T cells in healthy people across ages. Combining a sample-barcoded 5' primer with a J-beta primer mix, a second PCR ran for 7 to 11 cycles. TCRdb reprocessed the 5' RACE reads via MiXCR and lists one record per CDR3 protein. This table has some 1.5 million distinct CDR3 sequences, roughly 27% appearing once. Sequenced material: blood. These receptors were taken from a woman in her thirties in good health.

This clonotype was counted between two and nine times. This chain joins TRBV12-3 or TRBV12-4 and TRBJ2-2; TRBD1 or TRBD2 may be the D gene (5 bases each). The V gene lost 10 bases and the J gene lost 1 base, with 19 bases spanning the gap. CDR3 size: 16 residues. For the CDR3, the DNA is TGTGCCATTCCGGGGCCGAAGAGTTTGAACACCGGGGAGCTGTTTTTT. It translates to CAIPGPKSLNTGELFF.

V and J are TRBV5-1 and TRBJ2-1; D is undetermined. This CDR3 is 13 amino acids long. With 2 bases removed from V and 9 bases from J, the gap between germline ends came to 12 bases. Per the germline V gene, CDR1 is SGHRS and CDR2 is YFSETQ. CDR3 protein: CASSLVPGSEQFF. The CDR3 coding sequence is TGCGCCAGCAGCTTAGTCCCAGGCAGTGAGCAGTTCTTC.

This clonotype was seen a few times. The chain recombines TRBV7-8 with TRBJ2-2, with D unclear. V gave up 1 base and J gave up 0 bases, with 12 bases separating them. The germline V gene encodes CDR1 SGHVS and CDR2 FQNEAQ. The CDR3 consists of 17 residues. The CDR3 sequence: CASSLVTGVTNTGELFF. CDR3 in DNA: TGTGCCAGCAGCTTAGTGACTGGCGTGACGAACACCGGGGAGCTGTTTTTT.

The chain joins TRBV7-2 to TRBJ2-7; weak D call: TRBD2 (5 bases). The CDR3 loop spans 13 amino acids. CDR1 SGHTA and CDR2 FQGNSA come from the germline V gene. V lost 4 bases to trimming and J lost 5 bases, with 12 bases between them. In DNA, the CDR3 is TGTGCCAGCAGCTCCCGCGGGCCTGACGAGCAGTACTTC. Translated, it gives CASSSRGPDEQYF. Based on the CDR3 plus reference TRBV7-2 and TRBJ2-7, the full variable domain is GAGVSQSPSNKVTEKGKDVELRCDPISGHTALYWYRQSLGQGLEFLIYFQGNSAPDKSGLPSDRFSAERTGGSVSTLTIQRTQQEDSAVYLCASSSRGPDEQYFGPGTRLTVT.

The table lists this clonotype with many counts. CDR3 in amino acids: CSAAQGAVLEAFF. CDR3 nucleotide sequence: TGCAGTGCGGCGCAGGGGGCCGTTCTTGAAGCTTTCTTT. The chain joins TRBV20-1 to TRBJ1-1; 8 bases are a match to TRBD1. Trimming at V came to 6 bases and at J to 7 bases, leaving 10 bases not matched to a gene. Germline values: CDR1 DFQATT, CDR2 SNEGSKA (reference sequence). This CDR3 is built from 13 residues.

This chain connects TRBV12-3 or TRBV12-4 to TRBJ2-6; no definite D call. Trimming took 3 bases from V and 2 from J, leaving 11 bases between them. This CDR3 comprises 16 residues. The CDR3 here is CASSLGSLAGANVLTF. The CDR3 DNA follows: TGTGCCAGCAGTTTGGGCAGTTTAGCTGGGGCCAACGTCCTGACTTTC.

The DNA of the CDR3 is TGCAGTGGGGGGGGAGGACATACGTACAATGAGCAGTTCTTC. Translated, it gives CSGGGGHTYNEQFF. The rearrangement uses TRBV20-1 and TRBJ2-1; 7 bases line up with TRBD2. CDR3 length: 14 residues. CDR1 is DFQATT and CDR2 is SNEGSKA in the germline V gene (reference sequence). The V gene end was trimmed by 7 bases and the J gene end by 4 bases; junction bases not matched to a gene: 10.

This clonotype was observed a few times. The rearrangement uses TRBV5-1 and TRBJ2-1; the match to TRBD2 covers 7 bases. Germline V gene lookup returns CDR1 SGHRS and CDR2 YFSETQ. The CDR3 is 15 residues long. With V trimmed by 0 bases and J by 4 bases, 4 bases remained unmatched. The CDR3 is CASSLEAGRYNEQFF. The DNA of the CDR3 is TGCGCCAGCAGCTTGGAAGCGGGGAGGTACAATGAGCAGTTCTTC.

There are many counts of this clonotype. V is TRBV12-3 or TRBV12-4 and J is TRBJ2-7; 7 bases fit TRBD2. The CDR3 spans 13 residues. V trimming: 6 bases; J trimming: 6 bases; junction bases outside the gene matches: 8. For the CDR3, the DNA is TGTGCCAGCAGACTCCCGGGCGGGGGCGAGCAGTACTTC. As protein: CASRLPGGGEQYF.

This clonotype came up a few times. The V call is TRBV18, the J call TRBJ2-7; D is undetermined. Trimming stripped 5 bases from V and 2 bases from J, with 13 bases between. Germline-derived CDR1 and CDR2 are KGHSH and LQKENI. The CDR3 sequence is 14 residues long. CDR3 DNA: TGTGCCAGCTCAATTTGGACGGGCACCTACGAGCAGTACTTC. Translated, it gives CASSIWTGTYEQYF.

This clonotype was seen at least ten times. In DNA, the CDR3 is TGTGCCAGCCAGACCGGGACAGGGAAGACCGAGCAGTACTTC. Its protein product is CASQTGTGKTEQYF. V gene TRBV7-9 combines with J gene TRBJ2-7; TRBD1 aligns across 9 bases. Germline V gene lookup returns CDR1 SEHNR and CDR2 FQNEAQ (reference sequence). The length of the CDR3 is 14 residues. V lost 8 bases to trimming and J lost 6 bases; unmatched junction nucleotides: 11.

In nucleotides, the CDR3 is TGTGCCAGCAGCCCTAGTGGGGAGGCGGGCTACACCTTC. This codes for CASSPSGEAGYTF. V gene TRBV7-2 combines with J gene TRBJ1-2; D is uncertain. Germline V CDR1 and CDR2: SGHTA, FQGNSA. The V end was cut by 5 bases, the J end by 8 bases, with 15 bases between. The CDR3 runs to 13 residues.